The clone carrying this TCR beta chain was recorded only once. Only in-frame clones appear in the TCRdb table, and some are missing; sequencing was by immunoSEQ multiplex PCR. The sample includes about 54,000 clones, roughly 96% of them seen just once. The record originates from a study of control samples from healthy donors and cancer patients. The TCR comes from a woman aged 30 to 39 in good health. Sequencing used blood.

CDR3 nucleotides: TGTGCCAGCAGCCACCTTACAGGGGTAGGCCGGGTGGAGACCCAGTACTTC. This sequence encodes CASSHLTGVGRVETQYF. The chain is built from TRBV3-1 (or the pseudogene TRBV3-2) and TRBJ2-5; 7 nucleotides align to TRBD1. Trimming cost V 3 bases and J 5 bases; bases outside gene matches: 15. The CDR3 is 17 amino acids. The germline V gene has CDR1 LGHDT and CDR2 YNNKEL (reference sequence).